This T cell receptor beta chain was retrieved from a study of spatial heterogeneity in lung cancer. On the study more broadly: The cohort: approximately 74 early-stage, untreated non-small cell lung cancer patients. The follow-up PBMC samples were sequenced whenever they were available. The median time to follow-up was approximately 2 years after resection.

This clonotype was counted ten times or more. Germline-derived CDR1 and CDR2 are LNHDA and SQIVND (reference sequence). This CDR3 spans 15 amino acids. V lost 6 bases to trimming and J lost 2 bases; unmatched junction nucleotides: 2. Described time point: blood at routine non-recurrence follow-up after resection. TCRdb analysed the 5' RACE reads with MiXCR anew, one entry per CDR3 protein. The sample contains about 36,000 distinct CDR3 sequences, 6% to 9.5% of which appear only once. Specimen: PBMCs, collected at follow-up. This chain uses TRBV19 with TRBJ2-6, with 9 bases lining up with TRBD1. The receptor was derived from a male donor with early-stage non-small cell lung cancer. The DNA of the CDR3 is TGTGCCAGTAGACAGGGGGCGGCTGGGGCCAACGTCCTGACTTTC. Encoded protein: CASRQGAAGANVLTF.